This is a list of T cell receptor beta chains from one sample in a study of vaccination effects on CD4 cells after COVID-19. Sequencing was performed with immunoSEQ multiplex PCR; in TCRdb, only in-frame clones are kept and a portion is missing. Of under 60,000 clones in the sample, about 67% were seen once. Their cognate antigens are unknown. The starting material was CD4+ T cells from PBMCs cultured without peptide, obtained before COVID-19 vaccination. Source of these receptors: a human donor who received a COVID-19 vaccine. The CDR3 runs from the conserved cysteine through the conserved F or W. D genes are given only for firm matches. Some rows mark clone size as missing; the rest say once, few, many or name a class of expanded clone.

V gene,clone size,J gene,D gene,CDR3 protein,CDR3 DNA
TRBV5-1,few,TRBJ1-2,.,CASSPMTGGGYTF,TGCGCCAGCAGCCCGATGACAGGCGGTGGCTACACCTTC
TRBV24-1,.,TRBJ2-2,.,CATSDVTESGTGELFF,TGTGCCACCAGTGATGTTACAGAGAGCGGCACCGGGGAGCTGTTTTTT
TRBV20-1,.,TRBJ2-4,TRBD2,CSASGVWGEGNIQYF,TGCAGTGCTAGTGGGGTTTGGGGGGAGGGAAACATTCAGTACTTC
TRBV11-3,.,TRBJ2-3,.,CASSFDRGTDTQYF,TGTGCCAGCAGCTTTGACAGAGGCACAGATACGCAGTATTTT
TRBV4-2,.,TRBJ1-6,TRBD1,CASSPRTGQNSPLHF,TGTGCCAGCAGCCCCCGGACAGGGCAGAATTCACCCCTCCACTTT
TRBV30,.,TRBJ2-1,TRBD2,CAWMAGKLAGGYNEQFF,TGTGCCTGGATGGCCGGGAAACTAGCGGGAGGGTACAATGAGCAGTTCTTC
TRBV2,.,TRBJ1-1,.,CASSLGRDNTEAFF,TGTGCCAGCAGTCTAGGACGGGATAACACTGAAGCTTTCTTT
TRBV30,once,TRBJ1-2,TRBD1,CAWSPLDRDATFYGYTF,TGTGCCTGGAGTCCCTTGGACAGGGATGCGACTTTCTATGGCTACACCTTC
TRBV6-5,.,TRBJ1-5,.,CASRDGGRINQPQHF,TGTGCCAGCCGGGACGGGGGCAGGATCAATCAGCCCCAGCATTTT
TRBV28,once,TRBJ2-7,.,CASSTPGPFREQYF,TGTGCCAGCAGTACGCCTGGGCCTTTTCGAGAGCAGTACTTC
TRBV6-1,.,TRBJ1-4,.,CASSEKGFANEKLFF,TGTGCCAGCAGTGAAAAGGGGTTCGCTAATGAAAAACTGTTTTTT
TRBV15,.,TRBJ1-2,.,CATSRDQRYGYGYTF,TGTGCCACCAGCAGAGATCAGAGGTACGGGTATGGCTACACCTTC
TRBV7-2,.,TRBJ1-4,.,CASSEPWPGTTNEKLFF,TGTGCCAGCAGCGAACCATGGCCGGGTACAACTAATGAAAAACTGTTTTTT
TRBV2,.,TRBJ2-7,.,CASTPRDRTYEQYF,TGTGCCAGCACCCCTAGGGACCGGACCTACGAGCAGTACTTC
TRBV18,.,TRBJ1-4,.,CASSPLTGHTNEKLFF,TGTGCCAGCTCACCACTCACAGGGCACACTAATGAAAAACTGTTTTTT
TRBV5-1,.,TRBJ1-2,TRBD1,CASSLAPGQGNGYTF,TGCGCCAGCAGCTTGGCCCCGGGACAGGGAAATGGCTACACCTTC
TRBV5-1,.,TRBJ2-3,.,CASSLEAAGRADTQYF,TGCGCCAGCAGCTTGGAGGCTGCGGGACGGGCAGATACGCAGTATTTT
TRBV5-4,.,TRBJ2-3,TRBD2,CASSSQGGSPTDTQYF,TGTGCCAGCAGCTCCCAAGGCGGGAGCCCCACAGATACGCAGTATTTT
TRBV3-1/TRBV3-2,.,TRBJ2-7,.,CASSQENLRIYEQYF,TGTGCCAGCAGCCAAGAGAACCTAAGAATCTACGAGCAGTACTTC
TRBV3-1/TRBV3-2,.,TRBJ1-2,TRBD1,CASSQRSGQGARYGYTF,TGTGCCAGCAGCCAAAGATCCGGACAGGGGGCGAGGTATGGCTACACCTTC
TRBV4-2,.,TRBJ2-7,.,CASSSTGTGEQYF,TGTGCCAGCAGCTCGACAGGGACTGGCGAGCAGTACTTC
TRBV29-1,few,TRBJ1-3,.,CSAESSGNTIYF,TGCAGCGCCGAGTCCTCTGGAAACACCATATATTTT
TRBV12-3/TRBV12-4,.,TRBJ2-1,.,CASRDTEGEQFF,TGTGCCAGCAGGGACACAGAGGGTGAGCAGTTCTTC
TRBV5-1,few,TRBJ2-5,.,CASSFQGGETQYF,TGCGCCAGCAGCTTTCAGGGTGGAGAGACCCAGTACTTC
TRBV6-5,few,TRBJ1-3,TRBD1,CASRQTGSGNTIYF,TGTGCCAGCAGACAGACAGGGTCGGGAAACACCATATATTTT
TRBV19,.,TRBJ1-5,.,CASSISGQGPNQPQHF,TGTGCCAGTAGTATAAGCGGGCAGGGCCCCAATCAGCCCCAGCATTTT
TRBV7-9,.,TRBJ1-2,TRBD1,CASSLGQGGYTF,TGTGCCAGCAGCCTGGGACAGGGAGGCTACACCTTC
TRBV27,.,TRBJ2-7,.,CASSPRLGFSSYEQYF,TGTGCCAGCAGTCCCCGGTTGGGGTTCAGCTCCTACGAGCAGTACTTC
TRBV5-6,few,TRBJ2-7,.,CASSFPTGAYEQYF,TGTGCCAGCAGCTTCCCGACAGGAGCCTACGAGCAGTACTTC
TRBV6-5,.,TRBJ1-4,.,CASGRQTSNEKLFF,TGTGCCAGCGGGAGACAGACTTCTAATGAAAAACTGTTTTTT
TRBV6-5,.,TRBJ2-7,.,CASSYSGQGGYEQYF,TGTGCCAGCAGTTACTCAGGGCAGGGGGGTTACGAGCAGTACTTC
TRBV30,.,TRBJ1-1,.,CASTPGLANTEAFF,TGTGCCTCGACCCCAGGGCTTGCGAACACTGAAGCTTTCTTT
TRBV14,once,TRBJ1-1,.,CASSQAWNTEAFF,TGTGCCAGCAGCCAAGCCTGGAACACTGAAGCTTTCTTT